This T cell receptor beta chain was observed in a study of T-cell reconstitution after alpha-beta-depleted transplantation in children (dated by TCRdb to the mid-2010s). In terms of the full investigation: Using TCR repertoire profiling, the study followed T-cell immune reconstitution in a quantitative way in children after TCRalphabeta/CD19-depleted allogeneic hematopoietic cell transplantation. The research as a whole found: The apparently early alphabetaT-cell count recovery about two months after transplant was reportedly dependent on only several hundred rapidly expanded clones derived from non-depleted graft cells. In some patients, high TCRbeta diversity at day 60 was attributed to recipient T cells and intrathymic progenitors that had survived conditioning. Over the following months the frequencies of hyperexpanded clones went down, and after one year T-cell counts and TCRbeta diversity were mostly credited to newly produced T cells.

Libraries were built with PCR. The sequencer was an Illumina HiSeq 2500. Molecular barcoding was employed in the preparation of TCR libraries, with unique molecular identifiers being used to normalize TCRbeta repertoire quantification. TCRdb itself trimmed the public reads at Q25 with fastp, ran MiXCR and retained productive beta chains. Every entry covers one CDR3 protein and lists the most common genes and DNA from its rows. This sample has 140,000 to 150,000 distinct CDR3 sequences in its table, and 8.8% of those were observed once. The leading ten clones occupy around 18% of the sample. Worth noting for this clonotype: There is no known antigen for this receptor. The sample holds no much larger clone one base away, and base qualities are not on file.

According to the study, the label for this sample's treatment or condition signals: allogeneic hematopoietic cell transplantation with graft depleted of TCRalphabeta T cells and CD19 B cells. The children who served as transplant recipients had been given grafts of TCRalphabeta/CD19-depleted allogeneic hematopoietic cells. The TCR comes from a female patient aged 2 to 10 who had a stem cell transplant for congenital amegakaryocytic thrombocytopenia, so the T cells may come from the graft donor. The sample consisted of PBMCs, mostly from graft donor cells, taken 180 days after TCRalphabeta/CD19-depleted stem cell transplant.

This receptor carries the CDR3 CASSLSTGPYGYTF. The nucleotides read TGTGCCAGCAGCTTATCGACAGGGCCCTATGGCTACACCTTC. Recombination linked TRBV7-2 to TRBJ1-2, and TRBD1 aligns with 7 junction nucleotides. CDR1 and CDR2, per the germline V gene, are SGHTA and FQGNSA. Here V drops 2 bases and J drops 4 bases, and the junction holds 4 bases not matched to any gene. The CDR3 starts with the cysteine, ends with the phenylalanine, and has 14 residues. Solely the CDR3 DNA is kept, with 42 bases framed from the first base.